The source of this T cell receptor (beta chain) is a study of T cells in Graves' hyperthyroidism and ophthalmopathy. Whole-study results and caveats: A model using 13 V-J features told ophthalmopathy apart from stable hyperthyroidism. The majority of expanded thyroid clonotypes above 0.001 also appeared in blood.

RNA transcripts were the template for amplifying TCR beta CDR3 regions. First-round RT-PCR of the TCR CDR3 relied on the HTBI primer set. TCRdb recomputed calls from the multiplex PCR reads with MiXCR, one row per CDR3 protein. The table has 96,000 or so distinct CDR3 sequences, about half seen once; the top ten hold roughly 29%. The germline V gene encodes CDR1 SGHVS and CDR2 FQNEAQ. Trimming took off 1 base at V and 8 bases at J, with 19 bases between the two ends. The CDR3 extends over 16 amino acids. Every diagnosis used clinical symptoms, serum thyroxine and TRAb, thyroid ultrasound and orbital computed tomography. Using around 10 ml of fresh peripheral blood, PBMCs were prepared. This clonotype was observed at least ten times. Antigen unknown.

This TCR derives from a woman in her 40s with Graves' hyperthyroidism. The specimen sequenced was blood. The chain carries TRBV7-8 and TRBJ2-3; D may correspond to TRBD1 or TRBD2 (5 bases each). The CDR3 is CASSLGADTTKSTQYF. In DNA, the CDR3 is TGTGCCAGCAGCTTAGGAGCGGACACCACAAAGAGTACGCAGTATTTT.